These T cell receptor beta chains were read from a single sample in a study of shared clonotypes between healthy human individuals. Profiled with immunoSEQ multiplex PCR; TCRdb holds only in-frame clones, not every one. There are millions of clones in the sample; 85% to 95% occur only once, and about 0.13% lies in the top ten. Sequencing was done on a sample of naive CD4+ T cells sorted from blood. The source is a man aged 18 to 35 in good health. CDR3s include the opening cysteine and the closing phenylalanine or tryptophan. A D gene is named only where the DNA matches it firmly. For some rows the clone size is stated as once, few or many, or as a class when expanded; others skip it.

j_call,v_call,d_call,cdr3_length,clone_size,cdr3_nt,cdr3_aa
TRBJ1-6,TRBV5-1,TRBD1,15,-,TGCGCCAGCAGCTTGGAGGGACAGGGGAATTCACCCCTCCACTTT,CASSLEGQGNSPLHF
TRBJ2-2,TRBV6-6,-,16,-,TGTGCCAGCAGTTACTCCCACAGGGCGAACACCGGGGAGCTGTTTTTT,CASSYSHRANTGELFF
TRBJ2-1,TRBV7-2,-,15,-,TGTGCCAGCAGCTTAGAAGGCGGAGGTTACAATGAGCAGTTCTTC,CASSLEGGGYNEQFF
TRBJ1-5,TRBV10-3,TRBD1,12,-,TGTGCCACTCAGGGGGACAATCAGCCCCAGCATTTT,CATQGDNQPQHF
TRBJ1-1,TRBV6-5,-,13,-,TGTGCCAGCAGCCGAGATCTGAACACTGAAGCTTTCTTT,CASSRDLNTEAFF
TRBJ1-1,TRBV28,-,12,-,TGTGCCAGCAGTCCGAGGGGGACTGAAGCTTTCTTT,CASSPRGTEAFF
TRBJ2-3,TRBV7-2,-,15,-,TGTGCCAGCATCTTTCACGGCACTGGCACAGATACGCAGTATTTT,CASIFHGTGTDTQYF
TRBJ2-7,TRBV10-2,-,16,-,TGCGCCAGCAGTGAGTCAGGTGTGGCGGGAATGGACGAGCAGTACTTC,CASSESGVAGMDEQYF
TRBJ2-5,TRBV6-1,TRBD1,13,-,TGTGCCAGCAGCGCGACAGGGGGCGAGACCCAGTACTTC,CASSATGGETQYF
TRBJ1-2,TRBV7-9,TRBD1,16,-,TGTGCCAGCAGCGGAGTGGGTGGTACAGGGGGAGTGGGCTACACCTTC,CASSGVGGTGGVGYTF
TRBJ2-5,TRBV6-1,-,13,-,TGTGCCAGCAGCCACCTGATGTTCGCGACCCAGTACTTC,CASSHLMFATQYF
TRBJ1-2,TRBV5-1,-,13,-,TGCGCCAGCAGCTTGGGACGGGACTACGGCTACACCTTC,CASSLGRDYGYTF
TRBJ2-2,TRBV7-9,-,14,-,TGTGCCAGCAGCTTACCAGCTTACACCGGGGAGCTGTTTTTT,CASSLPAYTGELFF
TRBJ1-4,TRBV25-1,TRBD1,15,-,TGTGCCAGCAGTCCAGGGACAGGAACTAATGAAAAACTGTTTTTT,CASSPGTGTNEKLFF
TRBJ2-2,TRBV2,TRBD1,15,-,TGTGCCAGCAGTGTTCGACAGGGGGCGATCGGGGAGCTGTTTTTT,CASSVRQGAIGELFF
TRBJ2-7,TRBV7-2,TRBD1,13,once,TGTGCCAGCACATACAGGGGGTCCTACGAGCAGTACTTC,CASTYRGSYEQYF
TRBJ2-7,TRBV10-3,TRBD1,14,-,TGTGCCATCAGCCGGACAGGGGGTTCCTACGAGCAGTACTTC,CAISRTGGSYEQYF
TRBJ2-1,TRBV5-4,TRBD2,11,-,TGTGCCAGCAGCTCCGGGACTAGCAAGTTCTTC,CASSSGTSKFF
TRBJ2-5,TRBV29-1,-,12,-,TGCAGCGTTACCTCCTCACAGGAGACCCAGTACTTC,CSVTSSQETQYF
TRBJ1-6,TRBV25-1,-,13,-,TGTGCCAGCAGTCGGGGAGCTAATTCACCCCTCCACTTT,CASSRGANSPLHF
TRBJ2-7,TRBV6-6,TRBD2,14,once,TGTGCCAGCAGCCCCCGGGGGGGACCCTACGAGCAGTACTTC,CASSPRGGPYEQYF
TRBJ1-2,TRBV7-2,-,13,-,TGTGCCAGCAGCTTACAGGGGCTATATGGCTACACCTTC,CASSLQGLYGYTF
TRBJ2-5,TRBV6-5,-,16,-,TGTGCCAGCAGTTACTCGAGGCGCGATTACCAAGAGACCCAGTACTTC,CASSYSRRDYQETQYF
TRBJ2-1,TRBV6-1,-,12,-,TGTGCCAGCAGTGATCGGCCCAATGAGCAGTTCTTC,CASSDRPNEQFF
TRBJ2-1,TRBV6-6,TRBD2,15,-,TGTGCCAGCAGTTATGGGACTAGCGGGATTGAGGAGCAGTTCTTC,CASSYGTSGIEEQFF
TRBJ1-2,TRBV4-3,-,13,-,TGCGCCAGCAGCCAAGACGGAGGGTTTGGCTACACCTTC,CASSQDGGFGYTF
TRBJ1-3,TRBV29-1,-,17,-,TGCAGCGTTGTCTTCCAGGGGTCGCCAAACTCTGGAAACACCATATATTTT,CSVVFQGSPNSGNTIYF
TRBJ2-2,TRBV9,TRBD2,13,-,TGTGCCAGCAGCGTAGCGGGGGGAGGGGAGCTGTTTTTT,CASSVAGGGELFF
TRBJ1-2,TRBV29-1,-,13,-,TGCAGCGTTGCCCTGACGGATTTCTATGGCTACACCTTC,CSVALTDFYGYTF
TRBJ2-5,TRBV7-2,-,14,-,TGTGCCAGCAGCTTACACTACAGCCAAGAGACCCAGTACTTC,CASSLHYSQETQYF
TRBJ2-1,TRBV18,TRBD2,17,-,TGTGCCAGCTCACCATCTAGCGGAGGGATTACCTACAATGAGCAGTTCTTC,CASSPSSGGITYNEQFF
TRBJ2-1,TRBV2,-,12,-,TGTGCCAGCAGCGGGGCCTACAATGAGCAGTTCTTC,CASSGAYNEQFF
TRBJ2-5,TRBV7-2,-,11,-,TGTGCCAGCAGCTTAGCCGTGACCCAGTACTTC,CASSLAVTQYF
TRBJ1-6,TRBV6-5,-,14,-,TGTGCCAGCAGTTACGACGGGGCGTCTTCACCCCTCCACTTT,CASSYDGASSPLHF
TRBJ2-5,TRBV5-1,-,14,-,TGCGCCAGCAGCTTGGGGGGGCCAGTAGAGACCCAGTACTTC,CASSLGGPVETQYF
TRBJ1-6,TRBV6-1,TRBD1,15,few,TGTGCCAGCAGTGAATTGGACAGGAATAATTCACCCCTCCACTTT,CASSELDRNNSPLHF